One and the same sample provided the 24 T cell receptor beta chains below, sequenced in a study of T cells in Graves' hyperthyroidism and ophthalmopathy. RNA transcripts gave rise to amplified TCR beta CDR3 regions. The HTBI primer set was used in a first-round RT-PCR of the TCR CDR3. TCRdb ran MiXCR on the multiplex PCR reads and lists one entry per CDR3 protein. The sample consists of approximately 220,000 distinct CDR3 sequences, around 20% of them appearing once. The material sequenced was blood. The receptors derive from a man aged 35-49 years with Graves' hyperthyroidism.

The chain couples TRBV9 to TRBJ1-1; D uncertain. Germline-derived CDR1 and CDR2 are SGDLS and YYNGEE. V gave up 4 bases and J gave up 5 bases, with 9 bases separating them. CDR3 length: 12 residues. As DNA, the CDR3 is TGTGCCAGCAGCCCGGAGGGAACTGAAGCTTTCTTT. Translating it yields CASSPEGTEAFF.

This clonotype was detected ten times or more. The V and J genes are TRBV20-1 and TRBJ2-7; TRBD1 matches at 11 bases. This CDR3 comprises 15 residues. Trimming took 4 bases from V and 4 from J; bases not matched to a gene: 9. Germline assignment: CDR1 DFQATT and CDR2 SNEGSKA (reference sequence). DNA of the CDR3: TGCAGTGCTATGACGCGGGACAGGGGGATTTACGAGCAGTACTTC. This codes for CSAMTRDRGIYEQYF.

V gene TRBV10-1 combines with J gene TRBJ1-1; 7 nucleotides line up with TRBD1. After removal of 8 bases from V and 5 bases from J, the junction contained 8 bases not matched to a gene. The CDR3 has 13 residues. Germline CDR1 and CDR2: WNHNN and SYGVQD (reference sequence). This chain's CDR3 is CASQDRVETEAFF. CDR3 sequence (DNA): TGCGCCAGCCAAGACAGGGTTGAAACTGAAGCTTTCTTT.

In this sample, this clonotype turned up many times. The J gene is TRBJ1-1, the V gene TRBV18, with a weak D call TRBD1 (5 bases). Trimming pared 5 bases from V and 1 base from J, leaving 11 bases between. Germline loops: CDR1 KGHSH, CDR2 LQKENI. The CDR3 has 14 residues. The CDR3 DNA reads as TGTGCCAGCTCATCAGGGAGACCGAACACTGAAGCTTTCTTT. This gives the protein CASSSGRPNTEAFF.

This clonotype showed up many times. This chain links TRBV19 with TRBJ1-1; D not resolved. CDR1 is LNHDA, CDR2 SQIVND, per germline (reference sequence). The CDR3 length is 15 residues. Trimming stripped 0 bases from V and 5 bases from J, with 13 bases between. The CDR3 region has the DNA TGTGCCAGTAGTATAGACCCGGACCTCGGGACTGAAGCTTTCTTT. Encoded protein: CASSIDPDLGTEAFF.

V usage is TRBV10-2 and J usage is TRBJ2-3, with 10 bases matching TRBD2. J gave up 6 bases and V 8 bases, and 14 bases lay outside the gene matches. Germline V CDR1 and CDR2: WSHSY, SAAADI. The CDR3 is 16 residues long. CDR3 in amino acids: CASLRRSGGAYDTQYF. CDR3 nucleotide sequence: TGCGCCAGCCTCAGACGAAGCGGGGGGGCTTACGATACGCAGTATTTT.

At least ten counts were recorded for this clonotype. The rearrangement links TRBV7-9 to TRBJ2-7; the D call may be TRBD1 or TRBD2 (5 bases each). The V end was cut by 3 bases, the J end by 6 bases, with 6 bases between. Germline V gives CDR1 SEHNR, CDR2 FQNEAQ (reference sequence). The CDR3 extends over 11 amino acids. CDR3 DNA: TGTGCCAGCAGCTTGGGGGTCGAGCAGTACTTC. It translates to CASSLGVEQYF.

This clonotype was counted at least ten times. V is TRBV18 and J is TRBJ2-7; perhaps D is TRBD1 or TRBD2 (5 bases each). Trimming removed 1 base from V and 6 bases from J, with 10 bases in between. In germline, CDR1 is KGHSH, CDR2 LQKENI. This CDR3 region has 13 residues. The CDR3 DNA follows: TGTGCCAGCTCACCACGCAGGGACGGCGAGCAGTACTTC. Its protein product is CASSPRRDGEQYF.

Details on this clonotype: This may arise from a read error, as a much more abundant clone is one base away. The chain recombines TRBV13 with TRBJ2-7; D may match TRBD1 or TRBD2 (5 bases each). The CDR3 length is 15 residues. Germline CDR1 reads PRHDT; CDR2 reads FYEKMQ (reference sequence). V gave up 5 bases and J gave up 3 bases, with 17 bases separating them. The CDR3 protein is CASSPGSGYFYEQYF. The DNA of the CDR3 is TGTGCCAGCAGCCCAGGGTCGGGATACTTCTACGAGCAGTACTTC.

This clonotype was detected many times. This chain connects TRBV3-1 to TRBJ1-6; no definite D call. This CDR3 is 11 amino acids long. Germline V lookup: CDR1 LGHDT, CDR2 YNNKEL (reference sequence). Between the trimmed V and J ends, which lost 1 base and 16 bases, there was a span of 8 bases. The CDR3 here is CASSQGEKLHF. The CDR3 DNA follows: TGTGCCAGCAGCCAAGGGGAGAAACTCCACTTT.

This clonotype was recorded many times. The gene calls are TRBV5-6 and TRBJ1-6, with D possibly matching TRBD1 (5 bases). Germline lookup yields CDR1 SGHDT and CDR2 YYEEEE. V was trimmed by 4 bases and J by 5 bases, leaving 10 bases between them. The CDR3 spans 14 residues. CDR3 DNA sequence: TGTGCCAGCAGCGGCCAGGGTAATAATTCACCCCTCCACTTT. Translating gives CASSGQGNNSPLHF.

There are a few counts of this clonotype. The chain has TRBV19 and TRBJ2-7, with D possibly being TRBD1 or TRBD2 (5 bases each). Per germline, CDR1 LNHDA and CDR2 SQIVND (reference sequence). The CDR3 covers 14 residues. The V and J ends lost 4 bases and 5 bases respectively, with 15 bases between them. CDR3 amino acids: CASSTPRDGNEQYF. The DNA for the CDR3 is TGTGCCAGTAGTACCCCCCGGGACGGCAACGAGCAGTACTTC.

The rearrangement links TRBV5-6 to TRBJ2-3; no definite D call. The CDR3 has 16 amino acids. V lost 4 bases and J 2 bases, leaving 17 bases between the germline ends. Germline V gives CDR1 SGHDT, CDR2 YYEEEE. The CDR3 region has the DNA TGTGCCAGCAGCCCCTCACAGTTGGCCCCCACAGATACGCAGTATTTT. Encoded protein: CASSPSQLAPTDTQYF.

This clonotype appeared once. This may come from a read error, since a much larger clone is one base off. The chain couples TRBV15 to TRBJ2-2, with a weak D call TRBD2 (5 bases). In germline, CDR1 is LNHNV, CDR2 YYDKDF (reference sequence). This CDR3 comprises 15 residues. The CDR3 DNA sequence: TGTGCCACCAGCGCCGGGGTCGTAAATACCGGGCAGCTGTTTTTT. Translating gives CATSAGVVNTGQLFF.

This clonotype was seen ten or more times. V and J are TRBV28 and TRBJ2-1, with unresolved D. This CDR3 is built from 12 residues. Trimming pared 8 bases from V and 7 bases from J, leaving 12 bases between. Germline V CDR1 and CDR2: MDHEN, SYDVKM. The CDR3, as DNA: TGTGCCAGCGTAGGTAGTTTGAATGAGCAGTTCTTC. Translating it yields CASVGSLNEQFF.

The chain has TRBV12-3 or TRBV12-4 and TRBJ2-7; no reliable D call. Trimming shortened V by 2 bases and J by 3 bases, and 8 bases separated the two germline ends. This CDR3 is built from 13 residues. This CDR3 reads CASSLPILYEQYF. The CDR3 coding sequence is TGTGCCAGCAGTTTACCTATACTCTACGAGCAGTACTTC.

This chain connects TRBV20-1 to TRBJ2-5; 8 bases map to TRBD2. After removal of 8 bases from V and 2 bases from J, the junction contained 16 bases not matched to a gene. The CDR3 totals 16 residues. CDR1 and CDR2 (germline): DFQATT, SNEGSKA (reference sequence). The DNA of the CDR3 is TGCAGTCACCCGGGGGGGGGGTCCTGGGGACAAGAGACCCAGTACTTC. Its translation: CSHPGGGSWGQETQYF.

In its sample, this clonotype was seen many times. The chain is built from TRBV3-1 and TRBJ2-7; 8 bases match TRBD2. V lost 1 base and J lost 3; bases outside the gene matches: 11. From germline, CDR1 is LGHDT and CDR2 YNNKEL (reference sequence). CDR3 length: 17 residues. CDR3 in DNA: TGTGCCAGCAGCCAAGGTCCGAGGAGCGGGGGAGTCTACGAGCAGTACTTC. Protein sequence: CASSQGPRSGGVYEQYF.

This clonotype appeared many times. The chain combines TRBV18 with TRBJ2-7; D is ambiguous. V lost 3 bases to trimming and J lost 0 bases, with 12 bases between them. Germline assignment: CDR1 KGHSH and CDR2 LQKENI. The CDR3 length is 15 residues. CDR3 DNA sequence: TGTGCCAGCTCACCTGATAGAGGACGCTCCTACGAGCAGTACTTC. Amino acids: CASSPDRGRSYEQYF.

This clonotype has ten or more counts. V is TRBV28 and J is TRBJ1-1; 10 nucleotides align to TRBD1. The trim removed 2 bases at V and 7 bases at J, leaving 4 bases unmatched. Germline CDR1 MDHEN, CDR2 SYDVKM. The CDR3 sequence is 14 residues long. CDR3 loop: CASSLTGTGVEAFF. In nucleotides, the CDR3 is TGTGCCAGCAGTTTAACCGGGACAGGGGTTGAAGCTTTCTTT. Full variable domain (missing parts from reference TRBV28 and TRBJ1-1): DVKVTQSSRYLVKRTGEKVFLECVQDMDHENMFWYRQDPGLGLRLIYFSYDVKMKEKGDIPEGYSVSREKKERFSLILESASTNQTSMYLCASSLTGTGVEAFFGQGTRLTVV.

V usage is TRBV2 and J usage is TRBJ2-7, with D perhaps matching TRBD1 or TRBD2 (5 bases each). The tail of the sequence fits TRBJ2-1 better, so the J call may be wrong. This CDR3 has 13 amino acids. Germline CDR1 and CDR2: SNHLY and FYNNEI. For the CDR3, the DNA is TGTGCCAGCAGTTGGGGGAGCGCAGATGAGCAGTTCTTC. It is translated as CASSWGSADEQFF.

The J gene is TRBJ1-1, the V gene TRBV10-3; weak D call: TRBD1 (6 bases). This CDR3 comprises 13 residues. Trimming removed 6 bases from V and 10 bases from J, with 18 bases in between. Germline lookup yields CDR1 ENHRY and CDR2 SYGVKD. The CDR3 DNA reads TGTGCCATCAGCCACAGGGAAATGGTTGGAGCTTTCTTT. As protein: CAISHREMVGAFF.

This clonotype came up many times. V usage is TRBV5-1 and J usage is TRBJ2-3, with 7 bases aligning to TRBD2. The CDR3 extends over 15 amino acids. Germline trimming cut 0 bases from V and 5 bases from J; bases unmatched to any gene: 6. Germline values: CDR1 SGHRS, CDR2 YFSETQ. CDR3 sequence reads: CASSLVGGLGDTQYF. CDR3 DNA sequence: TGCGCCAGCAGCTTGGTGGGCGGACTAGGAGATACGCAGTATTTT.

This clonotype was detected many times. The chain couples TRBV7-9 to TRBJ2-7; D might be TRBD1 (5 bases). The CDR3 totals 14 residues. The V end was cut by 4 bases, the J end by 0 bases, with 10 bases between. Germline CDR1 reads SEHNR; CDR2 reads FQNEAQ (reference sequence). CDR3: CASSSQGSSYEQYF. The CDR3 nucleotides read TGTGCCAGCAGCTCGCAGGGTAGCTCCTACGAGCAGTACTTC.